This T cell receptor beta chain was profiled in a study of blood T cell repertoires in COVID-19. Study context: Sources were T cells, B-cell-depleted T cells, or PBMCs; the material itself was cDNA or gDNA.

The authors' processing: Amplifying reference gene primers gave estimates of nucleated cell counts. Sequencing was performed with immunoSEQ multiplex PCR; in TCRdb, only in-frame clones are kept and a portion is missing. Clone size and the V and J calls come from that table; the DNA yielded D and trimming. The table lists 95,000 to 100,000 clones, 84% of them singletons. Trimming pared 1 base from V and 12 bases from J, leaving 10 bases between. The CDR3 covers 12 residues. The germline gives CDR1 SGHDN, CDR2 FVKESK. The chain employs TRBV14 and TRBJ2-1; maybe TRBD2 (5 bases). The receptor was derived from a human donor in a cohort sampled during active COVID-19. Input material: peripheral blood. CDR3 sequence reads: CASSQAGVSQFF. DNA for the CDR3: TGTGCCAGCAGCCAAGCCGGGGTCTCGCAGTTCTTC.